Presented here are 20 T cell receptor beta chains from one specimen sequenced in a study of T cell responses to AZD1222 COVID-19 vaccine. Only in-frame clones appear in the TCRdb table, and some are missing; sequencing was by immunoSEQ multiplex PCR. The sample lists 130,000 to 150,000 clones, about 93% occurring once. The sample was peripheral blood, taken on day 0 of AZD1222 vaccination. Receptors were obtained from an adult in good health.

The chain has TRBV29-1 and TRBJ2-5; D not certain. Trimming removed 1 base at V and 5 bases at J, with 14 bases between. CDR1 SQVTM and CDR2 ANQGSEA come from the germline V gene. This CDR3 is 14 amino acids long. The CDR3 DNA sequence: TGCAGCGTTGAAGGTGGGAAGGGTTGGGAGACCCAGTACTTC. Its protein is CSVEGGKGWETQYF.

This sequence joins TRBV3-1 (or the pseudogene TRBV3-2) and TRBJ2-7, with D possibly matching TRBD1 (5 bases). With 4 bases removed from V and 0 bases from J, the gap between germline ends came to 16 bases. CDR1 and CDR2 (germline): LGHDT, YNNKEL (reference sequence). This CDR3 comprises 16 residues. The CDR3 loop reads CASSPAWGLSSYEQYF. The CDR3 bases are TGTGCCAGCAGCCCCGCATGGGGCTTGAGCTCCTACGAGCAGTACTTC.

The chain uses TRBV6-6 and TRBJ1-5, with TRBD1 identical over 7 bases. The germline gives CDR1 MNHNY, CDR2 SVGAGI (reference sequence). The CDR3 consists of 14 residues. Trimming at V came to 5 bases and at J to 5 bases, leaving 6 bases not matched to a gene. CDR3 in amino acids: CASSRQGGYQPQHF. CDR3 in DNA: TGTGCCAGCAGTCGACAGGGCGGGTATCAGCCCCAGCATTTT.

This clone occurred once. The rearrangement uses TRBV5-1 and TRBJ2-3; no firm D call. Germline values: CDR1 SGHRS, CDR2 YFSETQ. V gave up 3 bases and J gave up 6 bases, with 11 bases separating them. CDR3 length equals 13 residues. CDR3 amino acids: CASSSNNGDTQYF. The DNA for the CDR3 is TGCGCCAGCAGCTCAAACAACGGGGATACGCAGTATTTT.

The chain links TRBV3-1 (or the pseudogene TRBV3-2) to TRBJ1-1, with D hard to call. Trimming pared 4 bases from V and 4 bases from J, leaving 10 bases between. Germline V gives CDR1 LGHDT, CDR2 YNNKEL (reference sequence). This CDR3 is 13 amino acids long. The DNA of the CDR3 is TGTGCCAGCAGCCTAGTCGTGGGCACTGAAGCTTTCTTT. Translation: CASSLVVGTEAFF.

The V gene is TRBV7-2, the J gene TRBJ2-5; D ambiguous. The V gene lost 1 base and the J gene lost 5 bases, with 20 bases spanning the gap. CDR3 size: 17 residues. The germline CDR1 and CDR2 sequences are SGHTA and FQGNSA. The CDR3: CASSLVFKSSVTETQYF. The CDR3 nucleotides are TGTGCCAGCAGCTTAGTTTTCAAGTCATCGGTTACGGAGACCCAGTACTTC.

This chain connects TRBV5-1 to TRBJ2-5; the D gene is possibly TRBD1 (5 bases). Trimming took off 4 bases at V and 3 bases at J, with 7 bases between the two ends. This CDR3 has 12 residues. Germline V gives CDR1 SGHRS, CDR2 YFSETQ. The CDR3 sequence is CASSPREETQYF. The CDR3 nucleotides are TGCGCCAGCAGCCCCAGGGAAGAGACCCAGTACTTC.

V gene TRBV19 combines with J gene TRBJ2-2; D possibly uses TRBD1 or TRBD2 (5 bases each). The CDR3 consists of 14 residues. Germline CDR1 and CDR2: LNHDA and SQIVND (reference sequence). Trimming shortened V by 5 bases and J by 1 base, and 8 bases separated the two germline ends. The CDR3 DNA follows: TGTGCCAGTAGTCTGGGACGGAACACCGGGGAGCTGTTTTTT. Translating it yields CASSLGRNTGELFF.

This clone was counted a single time. The J gene is TRBJ1-1, the V gene TRBV6-5, with no clear D. The CDR3 consists of 13 residues. Trimming pared 2 bases from V and 4 bases from J, leaving 8 bases between. Germline lookup yields CDR1 MNHEY and CDR2 SVGAGI. In DNA, the CDR3 is TGTGCCAGCAGTTACAGGGCCGGCACTGAAGCTTTCTTT. Translating gives CASSYRAGTEAFF.

This rearrangement joins TRBV5-1 to TRBJ2-1, with 9 bases fitting TRBD2. CDR3 length: 14 amino acids. Losses at the gene ends were 0 bases for V and 16 bases for J; bases not matched to a gene: 11. CDR1 is SGHRS and CDR2 is YFSETQ in the germline V gene. This CDR3 is CASSLEGSGRGNFF. CDR3 nucleotides: TGCGCCAGCAGCTTGGAGGGTAGCGGGAGAGGCAACTTCTTC.

The gene calls are TRBV6-5 and TRBJ1-5; D is possibly TRBD1 (5 bases). V shed 2 bases and J shed 0 bases, with 11 bases lying between them. This CDR3 region has 16 residues. The germline V gene has CDR1 MNHEY and CDR2 SVGAGI. CDR3 region: CASSYRAGPSNQPQHF. The CDR3 DNA sequence: TGTGCCAGCAGTTACCGGGCAGGGCCTAGCAATCAGCCCCAGCATTTT.

This chain links TRBV19 with TRBJ1-6; D is unresolved. CDR1 is LNHDA, CDR2 SQIVND, per germline (reference sequence). The CDR3 contains 14 residues. The germline V and J ends were trimmed by 3 bases and 9 bases, with 12 bases remaining between them. The CDR3 DNA sequence: TGTGCCAGTAGTATTCCCCCCGGCGGTTCACCCCTCCACTTT. This translates into CASSIPPGGSPLHF.

The V call is TRBV6-6, the J call TRBJ1-2; TRBD1 matches 8 bases. There are 16 residues in the CDR3. V shed 5 bases and J 0 bases; nucleotides not matched to a gene: 8. The germline V gene has CDR1 MNHNY and CDR2 SVGAGI (reference sequence). CDR3 nucleotide sequence: TGTGCCAGCAGTGGACAGGGACGAACAACTAACTATGGCTACACCTTC. Translating it yields CASSGQGRTTNYGYTF.

This clone was counted a single time. The chain uses TRBV5-1 and TRBJ1-1, with 7 bases matching TRBD1. There are 15 residues in the CDR3. Trimming cost V 4 bases and J 1 base; bases outside gene matches: 7. The V gene's germline CDR1 is SGHRS and CDR2 YFSETQ. In DNA form, the CDR3 reads TGCGCCAGCAGCCGAGGGGACAGCCCGAACACTGAAGCTTTCTTT. Its translation: CASSRGDSPNTEAFF. The whole variable domain, filled in from reference TRBV5-1 and TRBJ1-1, reads KAGVTQTPRYLIKTRGQQVTLSCSPISGHRSVSWYQQTPGQGLQFLFEYFSETQRNKGNFPGRFSGRQFSNSRSEMNVSTLELGDSALYLCASSRGDSPNTEAFFGQGTRLTVV.

V and J are TRBV5-5 and TRBJ1-3; 7 bases line up with TRBD1. V lost 5 bases to trimming and J lost 2 bases; unmatched junction nucleotides: 7. This CDR3 is built from 15 residues. Per the germline V gene, CDR1 is SGHKS and CDR2 is YYEKEE (reference sequence). CDR3 sequence (DNA): TGTGCCAGCAGGCCGGGACAGAATGCTGGAAACACCATATATTTT. This gives the protein CASRPGQNAGNTIYF.

This clone appeared once. The chain uses TRBV18 and TRBJ2-2; D is uncertain. Germline V gene sequence: CDR1 KGHSH, CDR2 LQKENI. The length of the CDR3 is 14 residues. The V and J ends lost 6 bases and 0 bases respectively, with 8 bases between them. CDR3 residues: CASSKVTNTGELFF. CDR3 bases: TGTGCCAGCTCTAAGGTTACGAACACCGGGGAGCTGTTTTTT.

This sequence joins TRBV3-1 (or the pseudogene TRBV3-2) and TRBJ1-1; D unresolved. Trimming removed 3 bases at V and 5 bases at J, with 13 bases between. Germline lookup yields CDR1 LGHDT and CDR2 YNNKEL (reference sequence). The CDR3 loop spans 14 amino acids. The CDR3 reads CASSQGKRVTEAFF. The CDR3 DNA sequence: TGTGCCAGCAGCCAGGGCAAGAGGGTGACTGAAGCTTTCTTT.

In its sample, this clone was seen once. V usage is TRBV29-1 and J usage is TRBJ2-1, with no clear D. Trimming removed 4 bases from V and 6 bases from J, with 16 bases in between. Germline V gene sequence: CDR1 SQVTM, CDR2 ANQGSEA. The CDR3 loop spans 14 amino acids. CDR3 nucleotides: TGCAGCGTTGGCGCTGTCGGTTCTGGCAATGAGCAGTTCTTC. This codes for CSVGAVGSGNEQFF.

The J gene is TRBJ2-5, the V gene TRBV15, with TRBD2 as a possible D gene (6 bases). This CDR3 region has 14 residues. V gave up 3 bases and J gave up 2 bases, with 10 bases separating them. Germline CDR1 reads LNHNV; CDR2 reads YYDKDF (reference sequence). This CDR3 is CATSRGLSQETQYF. CDR3 nucleotides: TGTGCCACCAGCAGGGGACTCTCTCAAGAGACCCAGTACTTC.

The chain links TRBV19 to TRBJ2-3, with unresolved D. Trimming cost V 9 bases and J 2 bases, with 6 bases left between them. CDR3 length: 11 residues. CDR1 and CDR2 from the germline V gene are LNHDA and SQIVND (reference sequence). The CDR3 spells CASGATDTQYF. The CDR3 DNA is TGTGCCAGCGGAGCCACAGATACGCAGTATTTT.